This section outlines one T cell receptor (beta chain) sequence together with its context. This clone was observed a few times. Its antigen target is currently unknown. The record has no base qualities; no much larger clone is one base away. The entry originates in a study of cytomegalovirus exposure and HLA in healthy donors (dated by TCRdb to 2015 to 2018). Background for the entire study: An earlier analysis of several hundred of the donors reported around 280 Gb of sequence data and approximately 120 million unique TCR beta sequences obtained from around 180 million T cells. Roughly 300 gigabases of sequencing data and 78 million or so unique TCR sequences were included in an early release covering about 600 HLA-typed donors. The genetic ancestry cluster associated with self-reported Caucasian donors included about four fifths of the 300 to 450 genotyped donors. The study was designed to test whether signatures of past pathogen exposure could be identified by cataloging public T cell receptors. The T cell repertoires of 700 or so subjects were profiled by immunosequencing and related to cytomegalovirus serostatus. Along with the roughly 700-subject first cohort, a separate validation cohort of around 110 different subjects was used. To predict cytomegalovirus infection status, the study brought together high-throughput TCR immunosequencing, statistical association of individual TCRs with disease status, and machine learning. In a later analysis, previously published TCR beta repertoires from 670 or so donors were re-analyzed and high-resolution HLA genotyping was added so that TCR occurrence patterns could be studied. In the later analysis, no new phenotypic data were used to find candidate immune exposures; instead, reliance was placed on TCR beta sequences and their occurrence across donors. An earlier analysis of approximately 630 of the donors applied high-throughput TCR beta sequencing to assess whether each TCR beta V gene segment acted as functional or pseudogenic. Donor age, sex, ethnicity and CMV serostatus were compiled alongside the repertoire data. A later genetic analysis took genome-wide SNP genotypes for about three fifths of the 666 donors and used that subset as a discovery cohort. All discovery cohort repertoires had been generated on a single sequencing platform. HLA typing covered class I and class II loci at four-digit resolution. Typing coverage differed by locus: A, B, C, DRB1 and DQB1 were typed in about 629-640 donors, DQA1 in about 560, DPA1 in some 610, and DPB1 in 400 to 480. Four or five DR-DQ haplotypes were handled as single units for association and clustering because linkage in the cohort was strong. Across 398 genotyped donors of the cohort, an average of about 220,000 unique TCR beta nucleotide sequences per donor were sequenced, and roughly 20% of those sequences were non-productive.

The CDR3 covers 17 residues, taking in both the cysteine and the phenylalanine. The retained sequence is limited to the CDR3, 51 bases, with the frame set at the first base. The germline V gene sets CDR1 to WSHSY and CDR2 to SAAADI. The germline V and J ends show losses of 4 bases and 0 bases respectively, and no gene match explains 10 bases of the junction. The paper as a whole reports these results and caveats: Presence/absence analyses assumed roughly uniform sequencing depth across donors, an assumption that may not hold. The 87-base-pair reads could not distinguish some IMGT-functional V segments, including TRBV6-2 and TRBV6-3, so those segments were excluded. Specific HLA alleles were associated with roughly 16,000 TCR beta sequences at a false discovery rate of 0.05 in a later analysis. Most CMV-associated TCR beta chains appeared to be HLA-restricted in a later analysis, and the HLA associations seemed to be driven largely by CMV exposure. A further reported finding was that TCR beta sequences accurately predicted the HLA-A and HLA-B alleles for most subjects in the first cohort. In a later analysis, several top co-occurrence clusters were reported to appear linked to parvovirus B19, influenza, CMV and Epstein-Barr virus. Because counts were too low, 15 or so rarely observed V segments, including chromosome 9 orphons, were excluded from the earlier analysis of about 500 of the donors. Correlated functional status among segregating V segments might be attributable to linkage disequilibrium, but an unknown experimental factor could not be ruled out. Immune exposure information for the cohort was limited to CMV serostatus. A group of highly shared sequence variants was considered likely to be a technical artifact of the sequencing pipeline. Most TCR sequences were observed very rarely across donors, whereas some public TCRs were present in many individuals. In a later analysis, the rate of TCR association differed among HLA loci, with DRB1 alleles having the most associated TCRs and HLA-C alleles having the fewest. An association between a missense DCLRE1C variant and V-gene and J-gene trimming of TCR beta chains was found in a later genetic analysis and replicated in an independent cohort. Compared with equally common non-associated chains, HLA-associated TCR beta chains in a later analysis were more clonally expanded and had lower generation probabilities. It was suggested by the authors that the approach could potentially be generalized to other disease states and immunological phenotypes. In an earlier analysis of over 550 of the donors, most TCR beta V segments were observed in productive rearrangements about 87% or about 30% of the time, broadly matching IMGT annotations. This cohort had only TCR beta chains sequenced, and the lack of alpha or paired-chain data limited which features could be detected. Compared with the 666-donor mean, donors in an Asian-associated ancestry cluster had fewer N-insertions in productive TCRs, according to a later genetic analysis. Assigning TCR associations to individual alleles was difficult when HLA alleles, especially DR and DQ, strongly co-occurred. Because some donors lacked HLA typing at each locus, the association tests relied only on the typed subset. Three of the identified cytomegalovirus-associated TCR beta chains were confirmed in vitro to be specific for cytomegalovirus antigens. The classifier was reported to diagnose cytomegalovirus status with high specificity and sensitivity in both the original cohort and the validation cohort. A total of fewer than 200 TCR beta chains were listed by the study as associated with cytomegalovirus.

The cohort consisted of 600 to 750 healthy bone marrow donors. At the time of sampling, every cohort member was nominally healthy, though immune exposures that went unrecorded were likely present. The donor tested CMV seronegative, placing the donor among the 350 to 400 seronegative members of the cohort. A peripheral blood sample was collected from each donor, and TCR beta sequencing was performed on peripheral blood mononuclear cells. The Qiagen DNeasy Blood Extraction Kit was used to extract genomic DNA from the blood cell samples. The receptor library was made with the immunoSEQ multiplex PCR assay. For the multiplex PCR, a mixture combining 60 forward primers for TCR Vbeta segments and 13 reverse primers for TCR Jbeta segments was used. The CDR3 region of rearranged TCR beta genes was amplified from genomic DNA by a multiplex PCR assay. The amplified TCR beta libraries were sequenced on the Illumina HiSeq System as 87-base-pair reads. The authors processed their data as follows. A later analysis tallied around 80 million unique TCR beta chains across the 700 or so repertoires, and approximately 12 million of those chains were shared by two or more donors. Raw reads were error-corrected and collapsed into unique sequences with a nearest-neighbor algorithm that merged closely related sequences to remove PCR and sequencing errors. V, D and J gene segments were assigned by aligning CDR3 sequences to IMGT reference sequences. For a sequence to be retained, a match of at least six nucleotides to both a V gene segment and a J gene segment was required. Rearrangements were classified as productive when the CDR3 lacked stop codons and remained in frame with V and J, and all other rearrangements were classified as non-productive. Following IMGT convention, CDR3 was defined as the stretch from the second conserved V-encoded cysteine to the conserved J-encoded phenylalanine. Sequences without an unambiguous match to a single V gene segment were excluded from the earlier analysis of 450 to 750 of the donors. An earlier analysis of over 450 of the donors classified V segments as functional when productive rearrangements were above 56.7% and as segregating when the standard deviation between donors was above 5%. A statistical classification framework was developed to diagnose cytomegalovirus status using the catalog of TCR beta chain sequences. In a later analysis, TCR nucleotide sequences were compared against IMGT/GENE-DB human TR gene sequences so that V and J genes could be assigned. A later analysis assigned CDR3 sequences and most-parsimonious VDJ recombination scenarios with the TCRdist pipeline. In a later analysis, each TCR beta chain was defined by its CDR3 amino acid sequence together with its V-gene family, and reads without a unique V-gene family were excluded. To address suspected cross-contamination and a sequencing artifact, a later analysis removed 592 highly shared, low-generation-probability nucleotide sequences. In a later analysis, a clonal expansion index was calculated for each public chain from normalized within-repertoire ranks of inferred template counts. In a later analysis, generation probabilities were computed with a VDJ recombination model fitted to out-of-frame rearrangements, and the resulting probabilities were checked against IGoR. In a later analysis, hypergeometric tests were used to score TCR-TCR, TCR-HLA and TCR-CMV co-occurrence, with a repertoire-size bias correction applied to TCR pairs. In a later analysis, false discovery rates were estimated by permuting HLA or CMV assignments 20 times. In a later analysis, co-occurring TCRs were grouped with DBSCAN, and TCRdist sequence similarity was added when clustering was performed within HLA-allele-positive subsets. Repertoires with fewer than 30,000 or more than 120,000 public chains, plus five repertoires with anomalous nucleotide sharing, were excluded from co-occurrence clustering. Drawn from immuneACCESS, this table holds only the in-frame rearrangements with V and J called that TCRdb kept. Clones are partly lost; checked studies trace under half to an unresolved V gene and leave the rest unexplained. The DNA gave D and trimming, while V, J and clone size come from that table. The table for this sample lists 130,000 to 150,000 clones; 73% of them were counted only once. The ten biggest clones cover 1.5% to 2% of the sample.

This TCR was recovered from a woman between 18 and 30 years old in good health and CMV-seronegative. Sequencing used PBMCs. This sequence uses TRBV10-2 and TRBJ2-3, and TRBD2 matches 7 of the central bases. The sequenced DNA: TGCGCCAGCAGTGGATCCTCCGGGACTATGAGCACAGATACGCAGTATTTT. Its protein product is CASSGSSGTMSTDTQYF.